The 7 T cell receptor beta chains below come from one sample, sequenced in a study of cytomegalovirus exposure and HLA in healthy donors. Amplification used 60 Vbeta primers and 13 Jbeta primers. Some clones are missing from TCRdb's copy, which holds only in-frame ones; the method was immunoSEQ multiplex PCR. The sample lists some 200,000 clones; approximately 84% were seen once. Sample: PBMCs. The receptors originated from a man aged 50 to 59 in good health and CMV-seronegative.

The rearrangement links TRBV6-5 to TRBJ1-5, with a weak D call TRBD1 (5 bases). The CDR3 sequence is 15 residues long. CDR1 MNHEY and CDR2 SVGAGI come from the germline V gene. V dropped 5 bases and J dropped 5 bases, with 16 bases sitting between them. The CDR3 coding sequence is TGTGCCAGCAGTCCCCAGACGGAGGGGTATCAGCCCCAGCATTTT. Translated: CASSPQTEGYQPQHF.

This sequence joins TRBV5-1 and TRBJ2-5; D gene ambiguous. Trimming pared 0 bases from V and 3 bases from J, leaving 6 bases between. The germline V gene encodes CDR1 SGHRS and CDR2 YFSETQ. The CDR3 spans 13 residues. The CDR3 protein is CASSLAQKETQYF. The CDR3 DNA reads as TGCGCCAGCAGCTTGGCCCAGAAAGAGACCCAGTACTTC.

This clone was picked up a small number of times. Here the CDR3 reads CASSPPGELFF. For the CDR3, the DNA is TGTGCCAGCAGCCCCCCTGGGGAGCTGTTTTTT. The chain links TRBV7-2 to TRBJ2-2; D call uncertain. There are 11 residues in the CDR3. Germline V CDR1 and CDR2: SGHTA, FQGNSA. The V and J ends lost 5 bases and 8 bases respectively, with 6 bases between them.

This clone has a single count. The chain employs TRBV21-1 and TRBJ1-5; TRBD1 is the table's D call and was not checked against the DNA. TRBV21-1 is a recognized pseudogene. This CDR3 comprises 15 residues. CDR3 in DNA: TGTGCCAGCAGCTTACCGGGACAGGGTTTCCAGCCCCAGCATTTT. It specifies CASSLPGQGFQPQHF.

The chain is built from TRBV18 and TRBJ2-7; 8 nucleotides match TRBD1. Germline V CDR1 and CDR2: KGHSH, LQKENI. The CDR3 runs 13 residues. Trimming removed 6 bases from V and 6 bases from J; junction bases left unmatched: 7. The DNA for the CDR3 is TGTGCCAGCTCGCCGGGACAGGTCGGCGAGCAGTACTTC. This translates into CASSPGQVGEQYF.

This clone was recorded a few times. J is TRBJ1-5 and V is TRBV6-1, with 8 bases aligning to TRBD1. There are 15 residues in the CDR3. Germline V gives CDR1 MNHNS, CDR2 SASEGT. J was trimmed by 0 bases and V by 6 bases; bases with no gene match: 4. The CDR3 is CASRQTGVSNQPQHF. CDR3 bases: TGTGCCAGCAGGCAGACAGGGGTTAGCAATCAGCCCCAGCATTTT.

This chain connects TRBV10-3 to TRBJ2-1, with D possibly matching TRBD2 (5 bases). This CDR3 has 11 amino acids. V was trimmed by 2 bases and J by 9 bases, leaving 5 bases between them. Germline V gene lookup returns CDR1 ENHRY and CDR2 SYGVKD. Written as DNA, the CDR3 is TGTGCCATCAGTGAGGGACTTGAGCAGTTCTTC. Translated: CAISEGLEQFF.